This entry lists 10 T cell receptor beta chains sequenced from one sample in a study of T cell responses to AZD1222 COVID-19 vaccine. Here immunoSEQ multiplex PCR was the method, and the copy in TCRdb shows in-frame clones only, minus some. The table lists 150,000 to 200,000 clones, 94% of them singletons. The specimen was peripheral blood, collected 28 days after the second AZD1222 dose. These TCRs come from an adult who received the AZD1222 COVID-19 vaccine.

This rearrangement joins TRBV3-1 (or the pseudogene TRBV3-2) to TRBJ1-1; no reliable D call. With 1 base removed from V and 10 bases from J, the gap between germline ends came to 13 bases. CDR1 LGHDT and CDR2 YNNKEL come from the germline V gene (reference sequence). CDR3 size: 13 residues. This chain's CDR3 is CASSQVDPGGAFF. CDR3 nucleotide sequence: TGTGCCAGCAGCCAAGTGGACCCCGGAGGAGCTTTCTTT.

The chain combines TRBV27 with TRBJ2-7, with 11 nucleotides matching TRBD1. The CDR3 extends over 19 amino acids. Germline CDR1 is MNHEY and CDR2 is SMNVEV (reference sequence). The junction had 11 bases not matched to a gene; V was cut back by 1 base and J by 0 bases. CDR3 DNA: TGTGCCAGCAGTTTATATATCCCCCACGGGACAGGGGGCTCCTACGAGCAGTACTTC. Protein sequence: CASSLYIPHGTGGSYEQYF.

This sequence joins TRBV19 and TRBJ2-1, with D perhaps matching TRBD1 (5 bases). This CDR3 region has 14 residues. Germline V CDR1 and CDR2: LNHDA, SQIVND (reference sequence). With 2 bases removed from V and 3 bases from J, the gap between germline ends came to 8 bases. The CDR3 loop is CASSIKGYYNEQFF. CDR3 DNA sequence: TGTGCCAGTAGTATAAAGGGGTACTACAATGAGCAGTTCTTC.

The chain carries TRBV5-4 and TRBJ1-2; D may be TRBD1 (6 bases). From germline, CDR1 is SGHNT and CDR2 YYREEE (reference sequence). The CDR3 contains 14 residues. Trimming took 4 bases from V and 8 from J, leaving 18 bases between them. For the CDR3, the DNA is TGTGCCAGCAGCCCATATACAGGGAAGGAAGGCTACACCTTC. Encoded protein: CASSPYTGKEGYTF. Based on the CDR3 plus reference TRBV5-4 and TRBJ1-2, the full variable domain is ETGVTQSPTHLIKTRGQQVTLRCSSQSGHNTVSWYQQALGQGPQFIFQYYREEENGRGNFPPRFSGLQFPNYSSELNVNALELDDSALYLCASSPYTGKEGYTFGSGTRLTVV.

This clone was observed once. This chain uses TRBV5-1 with TRBJ2-3, with TRBD2 matching 14 bases. CDR1 SGHRS and CDR2 YFSETQ come from the germline V gene. V lost 4 bases and J lost 4; bases outside the gene matches: 8. This CDR3 is built from 17 residues. CDR3 sequence reads: CASSNLATSGGADTQYF. The CDR3 DNA reads TGCGCCAGCAGCAACCTAGCGACTAGCGGGGGGGCAGATACGCAGTATTTT.

The rearrangement links TRBV6-2 or TRBV6-3 to TRBJ1-3; weak D call: TRBD1 (6 bases). The germline CDR1 and CDR2 sequences are MNHEY and SVGEGT. Between the trimmed V and J ends, which lost 6 bases and 0 bases, there was a span of 15 bases. The CDR3 has 16 residues. The CDR3 DNA sequence: TGTGCCAGCAGCCTCGGACAGTGGATCTCTGGAAACACCATATATTTT. This sequence encodes CASSLGQWISGNTIYF.

This clone is a singleton in its sample. This chain connects TRBV14 to TRBJ2-7, with a possible D match to TRBD1 (5 bases). Trimming removed 0 bases from V and 2 bases from J, with 14 bases in between. CDR1 and CDR2 from the germline V gene are SGHDN and FVKESK. This CDR3 has 16 amino acids. The CDR3 here is CASSQDRDSVTYEQYF. CDR3 nucleotides: TGTGCCAGCAGCCAAGATCGAGACAGTGTAACCTACGAGCAGTACTTC.

This chain connects TRBV7-9 to TRBJ2-5, with 8 bases fitting TRBD2. V was pared by 1 base and J by 3 bases, with 4 bases of the junction left unmatched. The CDR3 totals 15 residues. Germline V gene data show CDR1 as SEHNR and CDR2 as FQNEAQ (reference sequence). CDR3 sequence reads: CASSLEPAGEETQYF. CDR3 sequence (DNA): TGTGCCAGCAGCTTAGAGCCAGCGGGAGAAGAGACCCAGTACTTC.

CDR3 in amino acids: CASSLGPSGPKYEQYF. The CDR3 DNA reads as TGTGCCAGCAGTTTAGGACCTAGCGGACCCAAATACGAGCAGTACTTC. The chain is built from TRBV27 and TRBJ2-7; 7 bases agree with TRBD2. J gave up 4 bases and V 2 bases, and 11 bases lay outside the gene matches. The CDR3 contains 16 residues. The V gene's germline CDR1 is MNHEY and CDR2 SMNVEV (reference sequence).

This chain uses TRBV2 with TRBJ1-2, with D unresolved. The CDR3 sequence is 14 residues long. Trimming removed 6 bases at V and 1 base at J, with 12 bases between. Germline V gene sequence: CDR1 SNHLY, CDR2 FYNNEI. DNA of the CDR3: TGTGCCAGCAGCTCGGACCGAATTAACTATGGCTACACCTTC. Translated: CASSSDRINYGYTF. Together with reference TRBV2 and TRBJ1-2, the CDR3 gives the full variable domain: EPEVTQTPSHQVTQMGQEVILRCVPISNHLYFYWYRQILGQKVEFLVSFYNNEISEKSEIFDDQFSVERPDGSNFTLKIRSTKLEDSAMYFCASSSDRINYGYTFGSGTRLTVV.